This T cell receptor beta chain was documented in a study of early T cells in non-severe SARS-CoV-2 infection. The CDR3 has 13 residues. Germline-derived CDR1 and CDR2 are SQVTM and ANQGSEA. V was pared by 4 bases and J by 4 bases, with 13 bases between. The table lists this clonotype with many counts. TCRdb recomputed calls from the 5' RACE reads with MiXCR, one row per CDR3 protein. Of about 34,000 distinct CDR3 sequences in the sample, 6% to 7% are singletons; the top ten hold less than 10%. This TCR derives from an adult who was a healthcare worker with PCR-confirmed SARS-CoV-2 infection or an uninfected control (not recorded which). Sequencing was performed on whole blood. This rearrangement joins TRBV29-1 to TRBJ1-2, with D possibly being TRBD1 (6 bases). CDR3 nucleotide sequence: TGCAGCGTTGGTACGGGGGCCGGCTATGGCTACACCTTC. This codes for CSVGTGAGYGYTF.